This T cell receptor (beta chain) came from a study of cytomegalovirus exposure and HLA in healthy donors. PCR employed 60 Vbeta and 13 Jbeta primers. TCRdb's table, derived via immunoSEQ multiplex PCR, lists solely in-frame clones and lacks some. The table lists 140,000 to 150,000 clones, 82% of them singletons. Germline CDR1 and CDR2: MGHRA and YSYEKL. The CDR3 length is 15 residues. V gene TRBV4-1 combines with J gene TRBJ2-7, with D tentatively TRBD1 (5 bases). TRBJ2-5 explains the end of the DNA better; the J call may be wrong. The sequenced material came from PBMCs. This sequence was found in a woman aged 60-70 years in good health and CMV-seropositive. The CDR3 region is CASSQDRGSQETQYF. CDR3 bases: TGCGCCAGCAGCCAAGATAGGGGATCCCAAGAGACCCAGTACTTC.